This entry is about one T cell receptor (beta chain). The data belong to a study of CD8+CD57+ T cells in acquired aplastic anemia. Trimming removed 3 bases from V and 2 bases from J; junction bases left unmatched: 2. Germline loops: CDR1 SQVTM, CDR2 ANQGSEA. The CDR3 totals 13 residues. Genomic DNA served as template for TCR beta VDJ and CDR3 profiling. TCRdb re-analysed the reads in MiXCR, keeping a single row per CDR3 protein. The profile covers about 220,000 distinct CDR3 sequences, with roughly 35% appearing a single time and around 1.1% taken by the ten largest. The sample taken for sequencing was sorted CD4+, CD8+, or CD8+CD57+ T cells (not recorded which) from PBMCs. V and J are TRBV29-1 and TRBJ2-7, with 9 bases that match TRBD1. The TCR was taken from a human donor in good health, serving as a control. The CDR3 protein is CSVEGQGPYEQYF. CDR3 nucleotides: TGCAGCGTTGAGGGACAGGGACCCTACGAGCAGTACTTC.